The T cell receptor beta chain described here comes from a study of brain T cells in children with intractable seizures. The data were produced by immunoSEQ multiplex PCR, yet TCRdb's version contains in-frame clones alone and is incomplete. The repertoire holds hundreds of thousands of clones, about 94% seen once, with roughly 5.8% in the top ten. The study, taken as a whole, reports: Patients' HCMV serostatus was unknown; virus specificity rests on CDR3 similarity alone.

The CDR3 loop spans 14 amino acids. Germline V lookup: CDR1 MRHNA, CDR2 SNTAGT. V trimming: 4 bases; J trimming: 6 bases; junction bases outside the gene matches: 4. Sample time point: blood from clinic visit 5 months post-surgery; TSC patient then seizure free. Sequencing was limited to surgery cases with top T cell transcript signatures in brain tissue. Pre-surgery treatment included at least one anti-epileptic drug. In the case of this clone: Its antigen is still unknown.

The chain joins TRBV6-4 to TRBJ2-3, with 10 bases identical to TRBD2. Sample: peripheral blood, taken roughly 5 months after surgery. This TCR came from a boy in the first two years of life with tuberous sclerosis and intractable seizures. CDR3 in DNA: TGTGCCAGCAGTGTGAGCGGGGGGGCGGATACGCAGTATTTT. This sequence encodes CASSVSGGADTQYF.